The entry below gives a single TCR beta chain sequence along with its context. Its specificity is unknown. V lost 3 bases to trimming and J lost 6 bases; unmatched junction nucleotides: 7. Germline V gene lookup returns CDR1 DFQATT and CDR2 SNEGSKA (reference sequence). The CDR3 consists of 15 residues. This sample stems from a study of T cell repertoires in cytomegalovirus infection. Overall study: HLA-B-restricted CMV epitopes that are well studied, plus recently identified HLA-C-restricted ones, were used by the study. Public TCR beta signatures marked donors with CMV infection and the matching HLA.

TCRdb passed the reads through MiXCR, listing each CDR3 protein once. The table lists about 740,000 distinct CDR3 sequences, 30% to 35% of them singletons, with about 20% in the top ten. Overall study results and limits: CMV-specific TCR beta clonotypes restricted by HLA-C dominated the ex vivo response. Of the TCR beta families, the public ones yielded a cumulative frequency that identified carriers of CMV plus the relevant HLA.

The sequence was collected from a human donor in good health (CMV status not recorded). Some clones in this sample may be carry-over from other donors' samples. The chain employs TRBV20-1 and TRBJ1-5, with 11 bases that match TRBD1. Sequencing used cultured PBMCs, obtained from culture after CMV antigen stimulation. The CDR3 here is CSARPRTGGFQPQHF. The CDR3 nucleotides are TGCAGTGCTAGGCCTCGGACAGGGGGCTTTCAGCCCCAGCATTTT.